A single sample gave rise to the 30 T cell receptor beta chains below, sequenced in a study of early T cells in non-severe SARS-CoV-2 infection (dated by TCRdb to the early 2020s). Libraries came from 5' RACE. The sequencer was a NextSeq 500. TCRdb trimmed the raw reads at Q25, called clones with MiXCR and kept productive beta chains. Merged by CDR3 protein, the rows form single entries marked with the most common genes and DNA. Present in this sample are 26,000 or so distinct CDR3 sequences, about 4.9% of which were seen just once. The ten largest clones add up to approximately 5.2% of the sample. Material: whole blood, obtained at baseline. These receptors were collected from an adult who was a healthcare worker with PCR-confirmed SARS-CoV-2 infection or an uninfected control (not recorded which).

The CDR3 nucleotides are TGTGCCAGCAGCCGCGGGACAGGAAATTTGGGAACCCAGTACTTC. This sequence encodes CASSRGTGNLGTQYF. This chain joins TRBV6-2 or TRBV6-3 and TRBJ2-5; 8 positions match TRBD1. The V gene end was trimmed by 6 bases and the J gene end by 8 bases; junction bases not matched to a gene: 14. The germline gives CDR1 MNHEY, CDR2 SVGEGT. The CDR3 totals 15 residues.

There are many counts of this clonotype. The gene calls are TRBV18 and TRBJ2-1; perhaps TRBD2 as D (6 bases). The germline CDR1 and CDR2 sequences are KGHSH and LQKENI. The CDR3 totals 17 residues. Trimming pared 2 bases from V and 0 bases from J, leaving 14 bases between. The CDR3 here is CASSPWGGESSYNEQFF. As DNA, the CDR3 is TGTGCCAGCTCACCATGGGGCGGGGAGAGCTCCTACAATGAGCAGTTCTTC.

This clonotype was seen ten or more times. The chain carries TRBV6-1 and TRBJ2-4; TRBD1 aligns across 9 bases. V lost 4 bases to trimming and J lost 9 bases; unmatched junction nucleotides: 4. The CDR3 sequence is 13 residues long. Germline V gene lookup returns CDR1 MNHNS and CDR2 SASEGT. The CDR3 coding sequence is TGTGCCAGCAGTGGGACAGGGGCTGTCATTCAGTACTTC. Translated, it gives CASSGTGAVIQYF.

This clonotype showed up many times. This sequence joins TRBV20-1 and TRBJ2-2, with D unclear. V lost 2 bases, J lost 2 bases, and 12 bases lay in between. CDR1 DFQATT and CDR2 SNEGSKA come from the germline V gene (reference sequence). CDR3 length equals 15 residues. CDR3 sequence reads: CSARPPGSNTGELFF. For the CDR3, the DNA is TGCAGTGCTAGACCACCGGGTTCTAACACCGGGGAGCTGTTTTTT.

Ten or more counts support this clonotype. The CDR3 nucleotides are TGTGCCAGCAGCTTAGACGACGCGGGTGTGCCTGAGCAGTTCTTC. It codes for CASSLDDAGVPEQFF. The chain carries TRBV11-3 and TRBJ2-1, with a possible D match to TRBD2 (5 bases). The V end lost 0 bases, the J end lost 9 bases, and 15 bases lay between the germline ends. The CDR3 loop spans 15 amino acids. The germline V gene has CDR1 SGHNT and CDR2 YENEEA.

This clonotype was recorded many times. This rearrangement joins TRBV20-1 to TRBJ1-3; D might be TRBD1 (6 bases). The V end was cut by 7 bases, the J end by 4 bases, with 11 bases between. Germline loops: CDR1 DFQATT, CDR2 SNEGSKA (reference sequence). The CDR3 covers 12 residues. The CDR3 nucleotides are TGCAGTGTGGGGGGACACGGAAACACCATATATTTT. Amino acids: CSVGGHGNTIYF.

This clonotype showed up many times. The J gene is TRBJ2-7, the V gene TRBV7-3, with D possibly TRBD2 on 6 matching bases. The germline V gene has CDR1 SGHTA and CDR2 FQGTGA. Trimming pared 1 base from V and 6 bases from J, leaving 10 bases between. The CDR3 runs 13 residues. CDR3 loop: CASSLSWDSEQYF. DNA of the CDR3: TGTGCCAGCAGCTTAAGTTGGGACTCCGAGCAGTACTTC.

The sample holds a few counts of this clonotype. V and J are TRBV29-1 and TRBJ1-5, with unresolved D. The CDR3 covers 13 residues. Germline V gives CDR1 SQVTM, CDR2 ANQGSEA. Trimming left V 5 bases short and J 0 bases short, with 8 bases between. CDR3 residues: CSVSENSNQPQHF. The CDR3 DNA is TGCAGCGTTTCTGAGAATAGCAATCAGCCCCAGCATTTT.

The CDR3 DNA is TGTGCCAGCAGCGAATACTCCGGGACTAGCGGGGGGGCCGGGGCCCAGTACTTC. It is translated as CASSEYSGTSGGAGAQYF. J is TRBJ2-5 and V is TRBV9; 16 bases line up with TRBD2. There are 18 residues in the CDR3. V shed 3 bases and J 9 bases; nucleotides not matched to a gene: 14. Germline loops: CDR1 SGDLS, CDR2 YYNGEE. Complete variable domain (other parts from reference TRBV9 and TRBJ2-5): DSGVTQTPKHLITATGQRVTLRCSPRSGDLSVYWYQQSLDQGLQFLIQYYNGEERAKGNILERFSAQQFPDLHSELNLSSLELGDSALYFCASSEYSGTSGGAGAQYFGPGTRLLVL.

This clonotype was detected only a few times. The rearrangement joins TRBV9 to TRBJ2-2; TRBD2 aligns across 14 bases. V shed 0 bases and J 5 bases; nucleotides not matched to a gene: 6. Germline CDR1 SGDLS, CDR2 YYNGEE. This CDR3 comprises 18 residues. Here the CDR3 reads CASSVGLAGGDVTGELFF. In DNA form, the CDR3 reads TGTGCCAGCAGCGTAGGACTAGCGGGAGGGGACGTGACCGGGGAGCTGTTTTTT.

This clonotype was observed many times. The CDR3 sequence: CASSLALYTEAFF. The CDR3 bases are TGTGCCAGCAGTTTAGCGCTTTACACTGAAGCTTTCTTT. The rearrangement joins TRBV12-3 or TRBV12-4 to TRBJ1-1; D is unresolved. V lost 0 bases to trimming and J lost 3 bases, with 5 bases between them. The CDR3 has 13 residues.

The gene calls are TRBV12-3 or TRBV12-4 and TRBJ1-6; TRBD1 agrees at 7 bases. The J segment lost 6 bases and the V segment lost 5 bases, leaving 7 bases of the junction unmatched. The CDR3 contains 15 residues. The CDR3 spells CASSNTGDGNSPLHF. In DNA, the CDR3 is TGTGCCAGCAGTAACACAGGGGACGGTAATTCACCCCTCCACTTT.

This clonotype appeared a single time. The junction shows a germline mismatch at one end, possibly a read error. V and J are TRBV14 and TRBJ2-7; D is unclear. The length of the CDR3 is 11 residues. Per the germline V gene, CDR1 is SGHDN and CDR2 is FVKESK. CDR3: CASGQVREQYF. The CDR3 bases are TGTGCCAGCGGCCAAGTGAGGGAGCAGTACTTC.

This clonotype was observed at least ten times. The rearrangement joins TRBV11-3 to TRBJ2-2; possibly TRBD1 for D (6 bases). V was pared by 2 bases and J by 6 bases, with 19 bases between. The CDR3 is made up of 17 amino acids. The germline V gene has CDR1 SGHNT and CDR2 YENEEA. The CDR3 coding sequence is TGTGCCAGCAGCTTACGCCCAGGGGTATCGGTGGCCGGGGAGCTGTTTTTT. Translated: CASSLRPGVSVAGELFF.

This clonotype was seen many times. The V and J genes are TRBV6-5 and TRBJ2-3; TRBD2 matches 10 bases. The CDR3 is 17 residues long. Germline V CDR1 and CDR2: MNHEY, SVGAGI. V was clipped by 0 bases and J by 2 bases; unmatched bases: 5. Here the CDR3 reads CASSYSILAGATDTQYF. CDR3 DNA: TGTGCCAGCAGTTACTCGATCCTAGCGGGAGCCACAGATACGCAGTATTTT.

This clonotype was found many times. The chain uses TRBV18 and TRBJ2-2; D gene unclear. The CDR3 length is 14 residues. Germline lookup yields CDR1 KGHSH and CDR2 LQKENI. Deletions cut 6 bases from V and 1 base from J, with 9 bases between. The CDR3 region has the DNA TGTGCCAGCTCCCCTCGGAGGAACACCGGGGAGCTGTTTTTT. Its protein is CASSPRRNTGELFF.

This clonotype was recorded at least ten times. The rearrangement links TRBV10-1 to TRBJ1-1; maybe TRBD1 (5 bases). This CDR3 has 13 residues. Germline V gives CDR1 WNHNN, CDR2 SYGVQD (reference sequence). V gave up 2 bases and J gave up 5 bases, with 9 bases separating them. CDR3 in DNA: TGCGCCAGCAGTGAGGGGGGACGGACTGAAGCTTTCTTT. It codes for CASSEGGRTEAFF.

At least ten counts were recorded for this clonotype. This sequence joins TRBV28 and TRBJ1-1; 7 bases line up with TRBD1. V lost 4 bases to trimming and J lost 0 bases; unmatched junction nucleotides: 8. CDR1 MDHEN and CDR2 SYDVKM come from the germline V gene. The CDR3 is 16 residues long. CDR3 DNA sequence: TGTGCCAGCAGTTGGGTCCCCGGACAGGTGAACACTGAAGCTTTCTTT. It is translated as CASSWVPGQVNTEAFF.

Ten or more counts support this clonotype. The V call is TRBV30, the J call TRBJ2-3, with a tentative D call TRBD1 (6 bases). This CDR3 spans 15 amino acids. The V end lost 5 bases, the J end lost 2 bases, and 17 bases lay between the germline ends. Germline CDR1 and CDR2: GTSNPN and SVGIG (reference sequence). The DNA for the CDR3 is TGTGCCTGGGACGAAAAGGACAGTTCCACAGATACGCAGTATTTT. Translation gives CAWDEKDSSTDTQYF.

This clonotype was seen ten or more times. The rearrangement joins TRBV6-4 to TRBJ2-1, with 8 bases aligning to TRBD2. There are 15 residues in the CDR3. Germline V lookup: CDR1 MRHNA, CDR2 SNTAGT. The junction had 9 bases not matched to a gene; V was cut back by 6 bases and J by 5 bases. In nucleotides, the CDR3 is TGTGCCAGCAGCTTCCGGGCGGGGGGCGACAATGAGCAGTTCTTC. It is translated as CASSFRAGGDNEQFF.

This clonotype showed up many times. This chain joins TRBV20-1 and TRBJ2-5, with 9 bases that match TRBD1. Germline V gene sequence: CDR1 DFQATT, CDR2 SNEGSKA (reference sequence). CDR3 length equals 14 residues. The J segment lost 5 bases and the V segment lost 5 bases, leaving 9 bases of the junction unmatched. The CDR3 nucleotides read TGCAGTGCTGGTTGGGACAGGGATTTTGAGACCCAGTACTTC. Its translation is CSAGWDRDFETQYF.

This chain joins TRBV20-1 and TRBJ2-2; D unclear. Per the germline V gene, CDR1 is DFQATT and CDR2 is SNEGSKA (reference sequence). This CDR3 spans 12 amino acids. V was clipped by 5 bases and J by 4 bases, with 8 bases between them. The CDR3 region has the DNA TGCAGTGCTCCGAGAGGCACCGGGGAGCTGTTTTTT. This translates into CSAPRGTGELFF.

This clonotype has at least ten counts. V and J are TRBV19 and TRBJ2-1, with D possibly being TRBD1 or TRBD2 (5 bases each). V lost 6 bases to trimming and J lost 7 bases, with 19 bases between them. Germline loops: CDR1 LNHDA, CDR2 SQIVND (reference sequence). The CDR3 has 15 amino acids. CDR3 coding DNA: TGTGCCAGTAGCACTGGGCCTAGTTGGGGGAATGAGCAGTTCTTC. It translates to CASSTGPSWGNEQFF.

This clonotype was seen at least ten times. The chain carries TRBV7-9 and TRBJ2-5; no reliable D call. The CDR3 runs 10 residues. Germline V gene lookup returns CDR1 SEHNR and CDR2 FQNEAQ (reference sequence). The V end was cut by 8 bases, the J end by 2 bases, with 3 bases between. DNA of the CDR3: TGTGCCAGCGGACAAGAGACCCAGTACTTC. Residues: CASGQETQYF.

This clonotype was seen many times. This sequence joins TRBV4-1 and TRBJ2-1, with D possibly being TRBD2 (6 bases). This CDR3 has 14 residues. Trimming took off 4 bases at V and 8 bases at J, with 15 bases between the two ends. Germline V CDR1 and CDR2: MGHRA, YSYEKL. This CDR3 is CASSLARSGDEQFF. For the CDR3, the DNA is TGCGCCAGCAGCCTTGCTAGGTCGGGGGATGAGCAGTTCTTC.

In this sample, this clonotype turned up a few times. The chain recombines TRBV2 with TRBJ1-2; D not certain. The V end was cut by 4 bases, the J end by 1 base, with 7 bases between. The germline V gene encodes CDR1 SNHLY and CDR2 FYNNEI. CDR3 length: 13 amino acids. The CDR3 DNA is TGTGCCAGCAGTGTCGGGATTAACTATGGCTACACCTTC. Its protein is CASSVGINYGYTF.

This clonotype appeared many times. The chain recombines TRBV19 with TRBJ1-5, with a tentative D call TRBD1 (5 bases). V was trimmed by 3 bases and J by 4 bases, leaving 10 bases between them. The CDR3 runs to 14 residues. CDR1 is LNHDA and CDR2 is SQIVND in the germline V gene (reference sequence). The chain's CDR3 is CASSIGTGNQPQHF. The CDR3 nucleotides are TGTGCCAGTAGTATCGGGACGGGAAATCAGCCCCAGCATTTT.

The chain joins TRBV20-1 to TRBJ1-2; D might be TRBD1 (5 bases). The length of the CDR3 is 14 residues. The V gene's germline CDR1 is DFQATT and CDR2 SNEGSKA (reference sequence). V dropped 0 bases and J dropped 8 bases, with 16 bases sitting between them. CDR3 sequence (DNA): TGCAGTGCTAGAGAGGCGGGACTAGGTAAAGGCTACACCTTC. Its protein is CSAREAGLGKGYTF.

This clonotype has at least ten counts. The gene calls are TRBV20-1 and TRBJ2-1, with 13 bases lining up with TRBD2. This CDR3 spans 13 amino acids. Germline assignment: CDR1 DFQATT and CDR2 SNEGSKA (reference sequence). The J segment lost 12 bases and the V segment lost 1 base, leaving 3 bases of the junction unmatched. The CDR3 reads CSARVLAGGAQFF. Written as DNA, the CDR3 is TGCAGTGCTAGAGTACTAGCGGGAGGGGCGCAGTTCTTC.

This clonotype was observed at least ten times. V is TRBV3-1 and J is TRBJ1-1; D is possibly TRBD1 (5 bases). Trimming took off 4 bases at V and 1 base at J, with 10 bases between the two ends. From germline, CDR1 is LGHDT and CDR2 YNNKEL (reference sequence). The CDR3 is made up of 14 amino acids. CDR3 protein: CASSRGTENTEAFF. CDR3 coding DNA: TGTGCCAGCAGCCGAGGGACGGAGAACACTGAAGCTTTCTTT.